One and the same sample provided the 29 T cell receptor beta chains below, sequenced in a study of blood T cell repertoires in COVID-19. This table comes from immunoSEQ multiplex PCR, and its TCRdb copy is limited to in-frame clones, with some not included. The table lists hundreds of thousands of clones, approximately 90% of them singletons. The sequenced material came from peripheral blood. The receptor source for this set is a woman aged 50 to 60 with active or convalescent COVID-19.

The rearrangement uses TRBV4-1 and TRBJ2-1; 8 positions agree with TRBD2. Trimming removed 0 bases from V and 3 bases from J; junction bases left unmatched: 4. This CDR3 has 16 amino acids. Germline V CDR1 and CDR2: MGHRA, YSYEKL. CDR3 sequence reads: CASSQEGGGSYNEQFF. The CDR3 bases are TGCGCCAGCAGCCAAGAGGGCGGGGGGAGCTACAATGAGCAGTTCTTC.

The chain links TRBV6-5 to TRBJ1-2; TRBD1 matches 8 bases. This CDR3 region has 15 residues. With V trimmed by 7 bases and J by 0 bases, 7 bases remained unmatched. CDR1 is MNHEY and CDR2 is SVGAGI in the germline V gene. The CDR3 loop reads CASNVRTGTNYGYTF. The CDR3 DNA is TGTGCCAGCAACGTTAGGACAGGGACTAACTATGGCTACACCTTC.

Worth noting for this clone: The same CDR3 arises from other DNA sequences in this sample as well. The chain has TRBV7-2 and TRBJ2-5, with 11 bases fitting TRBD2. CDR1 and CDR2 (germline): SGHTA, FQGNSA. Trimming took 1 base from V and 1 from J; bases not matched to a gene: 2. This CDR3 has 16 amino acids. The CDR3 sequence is CASSLGLAGGQETQYF. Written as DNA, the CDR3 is TGTGCCAGCAGCTTAGGCCTAGCGGGGGGCCAAGAGACCCAGTACTTC. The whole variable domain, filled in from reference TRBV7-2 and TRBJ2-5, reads GAGVSQSPSNKVTEKGKDVELRCDPISGHTALYWYRQSLGQGLEFLIYFQGNSAPDKSGLPSDRFSAERTGGSVSTLTIQRTQQEDSAVYLCASSLGLAGGQETQYFGPGTRLLVL.

The CDR3 bases are TGTGCCAGCAGTTTACAGGGAGGGAGAAACATTCAGTACTTC. This translates into CASSLQGGRNIQYF. The rearrangement joins TRBV28 to TRBJ2-4; 7 bases fit TRBD2. Germline CDR1 is MDHEN and CDR2 is SYDVKM. V lost 2 bases and J lost 6; bases outside the gene matches: 4. The CDR3 totals 14 residues. Full variable domain (outside the CDR3, taken from reference TRBV28 and TRBJ2-4): DVKVTQSSRYLVKRTGEKVFLECVQDMDHENMFWYRQDPGLGLRLIYFSYDVKMKEKGDIPEGYSVSREKKERFSLILESASTNQTSMYLCASSLQGGRNIQYFGAGTRLSVL.

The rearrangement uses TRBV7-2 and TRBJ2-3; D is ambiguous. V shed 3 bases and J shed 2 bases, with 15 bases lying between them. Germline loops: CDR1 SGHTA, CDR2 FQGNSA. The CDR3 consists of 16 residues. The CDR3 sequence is CASSLSGSLSTDTQYF. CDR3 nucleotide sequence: TGTGCCAGCAGCTTGTCAGGTTCCCTATCCACAGATACGCAGTATTTT. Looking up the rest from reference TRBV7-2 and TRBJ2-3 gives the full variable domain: GAGVSQSPSNKVTEKGKDVELRCDPISGHTALYWYRQSLGQGLEFLIYFQGNSAPDKSGLPSDRFSAERTGGSVSTLTIQRTQQEDSAVYLCASSLSGSLSTDTQYFGPGTRLTVL.

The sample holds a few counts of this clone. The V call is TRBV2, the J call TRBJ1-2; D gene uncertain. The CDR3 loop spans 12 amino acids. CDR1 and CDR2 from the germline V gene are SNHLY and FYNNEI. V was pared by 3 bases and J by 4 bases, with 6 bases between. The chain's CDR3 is CASSEESYGYTF. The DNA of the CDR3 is TGTGCCAGCAGTGAGGAGAGCTATGGCTACACCTTC.

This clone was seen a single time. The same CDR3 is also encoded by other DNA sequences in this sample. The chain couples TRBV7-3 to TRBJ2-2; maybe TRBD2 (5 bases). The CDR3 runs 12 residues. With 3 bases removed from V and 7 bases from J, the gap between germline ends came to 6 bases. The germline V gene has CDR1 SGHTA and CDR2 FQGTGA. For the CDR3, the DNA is TGTGCCAGCAGCTTGGAGGTCGGGGAGCTGTTTTTT. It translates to CASSLEVGELFF.

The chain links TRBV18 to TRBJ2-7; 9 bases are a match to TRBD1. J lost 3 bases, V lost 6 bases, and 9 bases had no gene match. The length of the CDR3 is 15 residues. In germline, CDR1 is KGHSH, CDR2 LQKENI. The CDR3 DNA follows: TGTGCCAGCTCGCCGGGATCGGGACAGGGCTACGAGCAGTACTTC. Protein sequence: CASSPGSGQGYEQYF.

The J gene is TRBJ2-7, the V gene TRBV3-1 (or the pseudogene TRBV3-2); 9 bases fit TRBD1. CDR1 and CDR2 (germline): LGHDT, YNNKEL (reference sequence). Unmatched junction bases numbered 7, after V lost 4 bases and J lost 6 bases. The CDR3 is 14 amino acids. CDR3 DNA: TGTGCCAGCAGCCTACCGGGACAGGGTGCCGAGCAGTACTTC. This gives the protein CASSLPGQGAEQYF.

The CDR3 nucleotides are TGTGCCAGCAGCCAAGGAGAACTAGCGGGGAGAGAGACCCAGTACTTC. Its protein is CASSQGELAGRETQYF. V usage is TRBV4-2 and J usage is TRBJ2-5; 10 nucleotides match TRBD2. The germline gives CDR1 LGHNA, CDR2 YNFKEQ. The CDR3 has 16 residues. The junction had 6 bases not matched to a gene; V was cut back by 1 base and J by 4 bases.

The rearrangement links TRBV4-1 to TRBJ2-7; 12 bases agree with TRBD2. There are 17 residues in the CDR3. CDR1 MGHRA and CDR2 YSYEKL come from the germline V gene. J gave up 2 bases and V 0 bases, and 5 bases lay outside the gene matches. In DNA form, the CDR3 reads TGCGCCAGCAGCCAAGATCAGACTAGCGGGAGTGCCTACGAGCAGTACTTC. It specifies CASSQDQTSGSAYEQYF.

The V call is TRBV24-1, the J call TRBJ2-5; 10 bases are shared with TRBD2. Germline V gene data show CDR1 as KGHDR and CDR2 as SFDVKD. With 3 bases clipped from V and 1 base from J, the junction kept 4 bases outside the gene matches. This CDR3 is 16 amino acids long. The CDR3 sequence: CATSDVASGGQETQYF. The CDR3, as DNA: TGTGCCACCAGTGATGTTGCTAGCGGGGGCCAAGAGACCCAGTACTTC.

The CDR3 is CASNLLGLNTEAFF. DNA for the CDR3: TGTGCCAGTAATTTGTTGGGCCTGAACACTGAAGCTTTCTTT. The rearrangement links TRBV19 to TRBJ1-1, with D unclear. With 7 bases removed from V and 0 bases from J, the gap between germline ends came to 12 bases. The CDR3 is made up of 14 amino acids. Looked up from germline, CDR1 is LNHDA and CDR2 is SQIVND (reference sequence).

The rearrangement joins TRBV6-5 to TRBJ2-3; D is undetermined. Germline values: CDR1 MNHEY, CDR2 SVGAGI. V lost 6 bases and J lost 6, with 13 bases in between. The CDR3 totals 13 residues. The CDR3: CASRDVMRDTQYF. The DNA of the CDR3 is TGTGCCAGCAGGGATGTTATGCGGGATACGCAGTATTTT.

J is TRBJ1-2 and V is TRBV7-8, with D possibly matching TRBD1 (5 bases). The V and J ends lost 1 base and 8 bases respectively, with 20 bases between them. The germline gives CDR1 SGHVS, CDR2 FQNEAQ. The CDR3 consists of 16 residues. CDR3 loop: CASSLEYVGQGSGYTF. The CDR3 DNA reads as TGTGCCAGCAGCTTAGAATACGTAGGGCAGGGATCGGGCTACACCTTC.

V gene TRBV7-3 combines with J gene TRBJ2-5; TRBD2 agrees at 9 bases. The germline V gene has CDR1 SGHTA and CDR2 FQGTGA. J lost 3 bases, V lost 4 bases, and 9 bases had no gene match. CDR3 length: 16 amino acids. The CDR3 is CASSSLATSGKETQYF. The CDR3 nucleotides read TGTGCCAGCAGCTCCCTAGCGACTAGCGGAAAAGAGACCCAGTACTTC.

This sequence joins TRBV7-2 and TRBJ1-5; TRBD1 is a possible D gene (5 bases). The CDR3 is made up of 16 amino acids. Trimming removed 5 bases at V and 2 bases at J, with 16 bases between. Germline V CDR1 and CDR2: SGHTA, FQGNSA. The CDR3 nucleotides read TGTGCCAGCAGCGTTGGGGGGAGCAGTGGCAATCAGCCCCAGCATTTT. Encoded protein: CASSVGGSSGNQPQHF.

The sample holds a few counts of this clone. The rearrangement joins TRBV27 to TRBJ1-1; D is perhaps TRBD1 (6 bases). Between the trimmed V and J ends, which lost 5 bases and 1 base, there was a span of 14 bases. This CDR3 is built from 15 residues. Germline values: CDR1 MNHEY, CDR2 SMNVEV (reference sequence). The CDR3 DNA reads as TGTGCCAGCAGTAACACCCCGACAGGGAACACTGAAGCTTTCTTT. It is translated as CASSNTPTGNTEAFF.

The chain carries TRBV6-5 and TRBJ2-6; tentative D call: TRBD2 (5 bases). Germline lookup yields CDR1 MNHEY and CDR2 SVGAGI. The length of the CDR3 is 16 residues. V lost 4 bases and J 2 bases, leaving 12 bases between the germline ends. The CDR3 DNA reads TGTGCCAGCAGTTTGGTGCTCGGGGCTGGGGCCAACGTCCTGACTTTC. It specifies CASSLVLGAGANVLTF.

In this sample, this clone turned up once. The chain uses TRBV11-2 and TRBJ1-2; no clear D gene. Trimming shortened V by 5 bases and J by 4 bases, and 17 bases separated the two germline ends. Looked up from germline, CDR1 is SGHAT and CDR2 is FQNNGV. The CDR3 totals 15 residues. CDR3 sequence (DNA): TGTGCCAGCAGCGGCAGACTCCCAGTCCGCTATGGCTACACCTTC. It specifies CASSGRLPVRYGYTF. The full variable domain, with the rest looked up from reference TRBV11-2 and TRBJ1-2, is EAGVAQSPRYKIIEKRQSVAFWCNPISGHATLYWYQQILGQGPKLLIQFQNNGVVDDSQLPKDRFSAERLKGVDSTLKIQPAKLEDSAVYLCASSGRLPVRYGYTFGSGTRLTVV.

The CDR3 loop is CSASRDSTDTQYF. Written as DNA, the CDR3 is TGCAGTGCTAGTCGGGACTCGACAGATACGCAGTATTTT. V gene TRBV20-1 combines with J gene TRBJ2-3; TRBD2 is a possible D gene (6 bases). Germline V gene data show CDR1 as DFQATT and CDR2 as SNEGSKA (reference sequence). V lost 3 bases and J lost 3, with 10 bases in between. CDR3 length equals 13 residues.

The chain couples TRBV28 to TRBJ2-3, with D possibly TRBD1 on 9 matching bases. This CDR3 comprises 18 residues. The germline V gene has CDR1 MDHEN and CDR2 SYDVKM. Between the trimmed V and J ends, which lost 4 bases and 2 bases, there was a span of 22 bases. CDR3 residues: CASSYGQGPRGATDTQYF. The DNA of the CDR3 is TGTGCCAGCAGTTACGGACAGGGGCCGCGGGGGGCCACAGATACGCAGTATTTT.

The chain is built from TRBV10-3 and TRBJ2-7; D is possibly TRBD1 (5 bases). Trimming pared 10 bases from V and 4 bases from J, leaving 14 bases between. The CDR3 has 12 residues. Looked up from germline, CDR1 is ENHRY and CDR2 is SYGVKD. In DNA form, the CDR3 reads TGTGCCACCAAAGGACAAATTTACGAGCAGTACTTC. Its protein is CATKGQIYEQYF.

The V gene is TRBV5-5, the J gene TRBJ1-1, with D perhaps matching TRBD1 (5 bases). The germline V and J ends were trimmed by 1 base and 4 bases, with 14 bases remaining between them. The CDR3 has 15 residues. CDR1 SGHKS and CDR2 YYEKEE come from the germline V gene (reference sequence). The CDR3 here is CASSLLSRAGTEAFF. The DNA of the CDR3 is TGTGCCAGCAGCTTGTTATCCAGGGCCGGCACTGAAGCTTTCTTT.

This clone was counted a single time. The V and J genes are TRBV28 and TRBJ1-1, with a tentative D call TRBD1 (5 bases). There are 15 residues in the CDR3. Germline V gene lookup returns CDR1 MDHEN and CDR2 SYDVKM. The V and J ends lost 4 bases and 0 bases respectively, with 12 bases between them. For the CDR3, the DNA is TGTGCCAGCAGTTCCAGGGTCCCAATGAACACTGAAGCTTTCTTT. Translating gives CASSSRVPMNTEAFF.

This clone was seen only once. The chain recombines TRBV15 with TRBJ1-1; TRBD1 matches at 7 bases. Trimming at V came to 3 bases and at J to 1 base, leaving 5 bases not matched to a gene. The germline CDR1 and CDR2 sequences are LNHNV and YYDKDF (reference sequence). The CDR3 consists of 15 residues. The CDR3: CATSSLQGQNTEAFF. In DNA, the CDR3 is TGTGCCACCAGCAGCTTACAGGGGCAGAACACTGAAGCTTTCTTT.

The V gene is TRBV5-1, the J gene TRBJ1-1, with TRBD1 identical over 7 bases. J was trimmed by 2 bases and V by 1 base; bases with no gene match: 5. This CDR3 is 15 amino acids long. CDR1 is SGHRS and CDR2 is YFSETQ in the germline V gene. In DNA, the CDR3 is TGCGCCAGCAGCTTGCGACAGGGAGGCAACACTGAAGCTTTCTTT. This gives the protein CASSLRQGGNTEAFF.

CDR3 region: CAISTGVNGYTF. For the CDR3, the DNA is TGTGCCATCTCGACAGGGGTAAACGGCTACACCTTC. V and J are TRBV28 and TRBJ1-2; 8 bases agree with TRBD1. The trim removed 10 bases at V and 8 bases at J, leaving 9 bases unmatched. CDR1 is MDHEN, CDR2 SYDVKM, per germline. CDR3 length equals 12 residues.

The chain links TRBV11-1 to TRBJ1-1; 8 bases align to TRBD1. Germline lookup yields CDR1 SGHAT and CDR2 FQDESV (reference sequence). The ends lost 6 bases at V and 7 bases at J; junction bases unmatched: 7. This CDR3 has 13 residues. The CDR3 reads CASSRRTGFEAFF. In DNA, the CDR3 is TGTGCCAGCAGTCGAAGGACAGGGTTTGAAGCTTTCTTT. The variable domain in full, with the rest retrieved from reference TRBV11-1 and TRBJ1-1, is EAEVAQSPRYKITEKSQAVAFWCDPISGHATLYWYRQILGQGPELLVQFQDESVVDDSQLPKDRFSAERLKGVDSTLKIQPAELGDSAMYLCASSRRTGFEAFFGQGTRLTVV.